These 8 T cell receptor beta chains came from one sample sequenced in a study of T cell responses to AZD1222 COVID-19 vaccine. The method was immunoSEQ multiplex PCR; TCRdb's version includes in-frame clones alone and lacks a portion of them. The sample gives some 130,000 clones, 90% to 95% of which show up once; roughly 7.1% is in the top ten. The source was peripheral blood, collected 28 days after the second AZD1222 dose. These receptors were collected from an adult who received the AZD1222 COVID-19 vaccine.

The rearrangement uses TRBV4-3 and TRBJ2-1, with D possibly called TRBD1 or TRBD2 (5 bases each). Germline V gene data show CDR1 as LGHNA and CDR2 as YSLEER. The CDR3 loop spans 17 amino acids. Trimming stripped 0 bases from V and 9 bases from J, with 21 bases between. The CDR3 spells CASSQDLWGLGSREQFF. DNA of the CDR3: TGCGCCAGCAGCCAAGATCTCTGGGGGTTGGGATCTCGTGAGCAGTTCTTC.

V is TRBV7-9 and J is TRBJ1-2; no clear D. CDR3 length: 14 residues. V was shortened by 4 bases and J by 0 bases, with 9 bases between the two germline ends. Germline V lookup: CDR1 SEHNR, CDR2 FQNEAQ (reference sequence). CDR3 amino acids: CASSSIPSNYGYTF. In DNA, the CDR3 is TGTGCCAGCAGCTCGATTCCATCTAACTATGGCTACACCTTC.

This chain uses TRBV27 with TRBJ1-6; D may be TRBD1 (5 bases). V was trimmed by 5 bases and J by 7 bases, leaving 9 bases between them. CDR1 and CDR2 (germline): MNHEY, SMNVEV (reference sequence). The CDR3 length is 13 residues. CDR3 region: CASSAQGNSPLHF. CDR3 DNA: TGTGCCAGCAGTGCCCAGGGCAATTCACCCCTCCACTTT.

The chain combines TRBV19 with TRBJ1-1; D remains ambiguous. The V end lost 5 bases, the J end lost 3 bases, and 13 bases lay between the germline ends. The CDR3 consists of 14 residues. Germline-derived CDR1 and CDR2 are LNHDA and SQIVND (reference sequence). The CDR3 protein is CASSPVGRDTEAFF. In DNA form, the CDR3 reads TGTGCCAGTAGTCCTGTAGGTCGGGACACTGAAGCTTTCTTT.

This rearrangement joins TRBV15 to TRBJ1-1; D is unclear. The length of the CDR3 is 13 residues. Trimming removed 1 base from V and 5 bases from J, with 8 bases in between. Germline V CDR1 and CDR2: LNHNV, YYDKDF (reference sequence). The CDR3 sequence: CATSRGWETEAFF. The CDR3 DNA reads as TGTGCCACCAGCAGAGGCTGGGAAACTGAAGCTTTCTTT.

The V and J genes are TRBV18 and TRBJ1-1; D is undetermined. The ends were cut back, 4 bases at V and 0 bases at J, with 12 bases in the middle. Germline values: CDR1 KGHSH, CDR2 LQKENI. The CDR3 contains 15 residues. DNA for the CDR3: TGTGCCAGCTCACTAGGGTCAGGAATGAACACTGAAGCTTTCTTT. Its translation is CASSLGSGMNTEAFF.

CDR3 DNA: TGTGCCAGCAGTGACCCGGGGGTAGCGGGGCCCCCTTACTTC. Protein sequence: CASSDPGVAGPPYF. The rearrangement links TRBV2 to TRBJ2-5; TRBD2 matches 8 bases. The V segment lost 3 bases and the J segment 14 bases; nucleotides outside the gene matches: 14. Germline V gives CDR1 SNHLY, CDR2 FYNNEI. The CDR3 runs 14 residues.

The V and J genes are TRBV2 and TRBJ2-7; no clear D. The ends were cut back, 8 bases at V and 3 bases at J, with 8 bases in the middle. CDR1 is SNHLY and CDR2 is FYNNEI in the germline V gene. CDR3 size: 11 residues. CDR3: CASSWGYEQYF. Written as DNA, the CDR3 is TGTGCCAGCTCATGGGGCTACGAGCAGTACTTC.